Listed below are T cell receptor beta chains from one sample, sequenced in a study of shared clonotypes between healthy human individuals. Generated by immunoSEQ multiplex PCR, the TCRdb table keeps only in-frame clones and is missing some. The profile covers roughly 2.5 million clones, with approximately 94% appearing a single time and over 0.12% taken by the ten largest. Sequenced input: naive CD4+ T cells sorted from blood. The receptors originated from a man aged 18 to 30 in good health. Both conserved end residues are part of each CDR3. The D gene is left open where the match is weak. Clone size appears in some rows only: once, few, many, or a class for an expanded clone.

j_call: TRBJ1-2; cdr3_length: 13; clone_size: NA; d_call: NA; v_call: TRBV28; cdr3_nt: TGTGCCAGCACCCCATTGGGGTCGCAAGGCTACACCTTC; cdr3_aa: CASTPLGSQGYTF
j_call: TRBJ2-5; cdr3_length: 16; clone_size: NA; d_call: TRBD1; v_call: TRBV5-1; cdr3_nt: TGCGCCAGCAGCTTGGGTAACGGACAGGGGGTAGAGACCCAGTACTTC; cdr3_aa: CASSLGNGQGVETQYF
j_call: TRBJ2-4; cdr3_length: 16; clone_size: NA; d_call: TRBD2; v_call: TRBV5-4; cdr3_nt: TGTGCCAGCAGCTTTTTAGCGGGGGGGGACAAAAACATTCAGTACTTC; cdr3_aa: CASSFLAGGDKNIQYF
j_call: TRBJ1-5; cdr3_length: 16; clone_size: NA; d_call: NA; v_call: TRBV30; cdr3_nt: TGTGCCTGGAGTGTCGGTGGGGGGCCTAGCAATCAGCCCCAGCATTTT; cdr3_aa: CAWSVGGGPSNQPQHF
j_call: TRBJ1-5; cdr3_length: 17; clone_size: NA; d_call: NA; v_call: TRBV27; cdr3_nt: TGTGCCAGCAGTTTATCGGGGGGCGCACTTGGCAATCAGCCCCAGCATTTT; cdr3_aa: CASSLSGGALGNQPQHF
j_call: TRBJ1-2; cdr3_length: 13; clone_size: NA; d_call: NA; v_call: TRBV7-9; cdr3_nt: TGTGCCAGCAGCTTAGCTGGGGGGGATGGCTACACCTTC; cdr3_aa: CASSLAGGDGYTF
j_call: TRBJ2-7; cdr3_length: 14; clone_size: NA; d_call: NA; v_call: TRBV6-5; cdr3_nt: TGTGCCAGCAGTTACTCGGGCGGAAACTACGAGCAGTACTTC; cdr3_aa: CASSYSGGNYEQYF
j_call: TRBJ1-2; cdr3_length: 13; clone_size: NA; d_call: NA; v_call: TRBV5-1; cdr3_nt: TGCGCCAGCAGCCCAGACTCCGACTATGGCTACACCTTC; cdr3_aa: CASSPDSDYGYTF
j_call: TRBJ2-1; cdr3_length: 13; clone_size: NA; d_call: NA; v_call: TRBV10-3; cdr3_nt: TGTGCCATCAGCCCAATGGATTACGATGAGCAGTTCTTC; cdr3_aa: CAISPMDYDEQFF
j_call: TRBJ2-3; cdr3_length: 16; clone_size: NA; d_call: TRBD1; v_call: TRBV10-3; cdr3_nt: TGTGCCATCAGTCAGGGGGCAGCTAAGGGCACAGATACGCAGTATTTT; cdr3_aa: CAISQGAAKGTDTQYF
j_call: TRBJ2-7; cdr3_length: 15; clone_size: NA; d_call: TRBD1; v_call: TRBV2; cdr3_nt: TGTGCCAGCAGGCGGGCCGGGACAGGAGACTACGAGCAGTACTTC; cdr3_aa: CASRRAGTGDYEQYF
j_call: TRBJ1-2; cdr3_length: 15; clone_size: once; d_call: TRBD1; v_call: TRBV5-4; cdr3_nt: TGTGCCAGCAGCCCCCCGGGACAGGGGAATTCTGGCTACACCTTC; cdr3_aa: CASSPPGQGNSGYTF
j_call: TRBJ1-2; cdr3_length: 13; clone_size: NA; d_call: NA; v_call: TRBV10-1; cdr3_nt: TGCGCCAGCAGTGAGCAGGGCCCTTATGGCTACACCTTC; cdr3_aa: CASSEQGPYGYTF
j_call: TRBJ2-4; cdr3_length: 15; clone_size: NA; d_call: TRBD1; v_call: TRBV27; cdr3_nt: TGTGCCAGCAGTTTTTCGACAGGGGGGAAAAACATTCAGTACTTC; cdr3_aa: CASSFSTGGKNIQYF
j_call: TRBJ2-5; cdr3_length: 13; clone_size: NA; d_call: NA; v_call: TRBV5-5; cdr3_nt: TGTGCCAGCAGCCTGACTCGGTGGGAGACCCAGTACTTC; cdr3_aa: CASSLTRWETQYF
j_call: TRBJ2-7; cdr3_length: 13; clone_size: few; d_call: NA; v_call: TRBV6-5; cdr3_nt: TGTGCCAGCAGTTACACTAACTCCTACGAGCAGTACTTC; cdr3_aa: CASSYTNSYEQYF
j_call: TRBJ1-5; cdr3_length: 14; clone_size: NA; d_call: NA; v_call: TRBV2; cdr3_nt: TGTGCCAGCAGTCCGACTAGTCGACGTCAGCCCCAGCATTTT; cdr3_aa: CASSPTSRRQPQHF
j_call: TRBJ2-3; cdr3_length: 16; clone_size: NA; d_call: NA; v_call: TRBV19; cdr3_nt: TGTGCCAGTAGTATAGCCCGGGACTGGCGCACAGATACGCAGTATTTT; cdr3_aa: CASSIARDWRTDTQYF
j_call: TRBJ2-5; cdr3_length: 12; clone_size: NA; d_call: TRBD2; v_call: TRBV10-3; cdr3_nt: TGTGCCATCAGTGAGTCTCGGGAGGCCCAGTACTTC; cdr3_aa: CAISESREAQYF
j_call: TRBJ2-3; cdr3_length: 15; clone_size: NA; d_call: TRBD2; v_call: TRBV2; cdr3_nt: TGTGCCAGCAGATTTAGCGGGGTTCTGGTAGATACGCAGTATTTT; cdr3_aa: CASRFSGVLVDTQYF
j_call: TRBJ2-5; cdr3_length: 16; clone_size: NA; d_call: TRBD2; v_call: TRBV28; cdr3_nt: TGTGCCAGCAGTTTCTATAGCGGGGGGATTCGAGAGACCCAGTACTTC; cdr3_aa: CASSFYSGGIRETQYF
j_call: TRBJ2-3; cdr3_length: 14; clone_size: NA; d_call: TRBD1; v_call: TRBV5-1; cdr3_nt: TGCGCCAGCAGCGAGGGACAGCCCACAGATACGCAGTATTTT; cdr3_aa: CASSEGQPTDTQYF
j_call: TRBJ1-2; cdr3_length: 14; clone_size: NA; d_call: NA; v_call: TRBV6-5; cdr3_nt: TGTGCCAGCAGTCGCGGACAACCCTACTATGGCTACACCTTC; cdr3_aa: CASSRGQPYYGYTF